The clone carrying this T cell receptor beta chain was counted ten times or more. What it binds is unknown. This record belongs to a study of T cells in Graves' hyperthyroidism and ophthalmopathy. The CDR3 has 14 amino acids. Germline V gives CDR1 SEHNR, CDR2 FQNEAQ (reference sequence). It was RNA transcripts that yielded the amplified TCR beta CDR3 regions. The TCR CDR3 first-round RT-PCR relied on the HTBI primer set. MiXCR was run by TCRdb on the multiplex PCR reads, yielding one entry per CDR3 protein. The sample holds some 560,000 distinct CDR3 sequences, around 13% seen once. No ophthalmopathy progression within 18 months constituted stable Graves' hyperthyroidism. Study results and caveats: Classification by a 13 V-J model distinguished ophthalmopathy from stable hyperthyroidism.

Sequenced: blood. The chain carries TRBV7-9 and TRBJ2-7; the match to TRBD1 covers 10 bases. This clonotype originated in a woman between 40 and 55 years old with Graves' hyperthyroidism. The CDR3 loop reads CASAPGTGAYEQYF. The CDR3, as DNA: TGTGCATCCGCCCCCGGGACAGGGGCCTACGAGCAGTACTTC. The whole variable domain, filled in from reference TRBV7-9 and TRBJ2-7, reads DTGVSQNPRHKITKRGQNVTFRCDPISEHNRLYWYRQTLGQGPEFLTYFQNEAQLEKSRLLSDRFSAERPKGSFSTLEIQRTEQGDSAMYLCASAPGTGAYEQYFGPGTRLTVT.